The clone carrying this T cell receptor beta chain came up a few times. This entry is derived from a study of blood T cell repertoires in COVID-19. Looking at the study overall: Material from acute and convalescent COVID-19 was sourced from the United States, Italy and Spain. In each case, the material was cDNA or gDNA derived from T cells, B-cell-depleted T cells, or PBMCs.

Original analysis: Amplification with reference gene primers provided the estimates of nucleated cell counts. Assay: immunoSEQ multiplex PCR; the TCRdb copy retains only in-frame clones and omits some. D and trimming were read from the DNA, whereas the V and J calls and clone size are those reported in that table. The sample holds 95,000 to 110,000 clones, around nine tenths seen once. Germline V gives CDR1 LGHNA, CDR2 YSLEER. This CDR3 region has 17 residues. The V and J ends lost 4 bases and 2 bases respectively, with 20 bases between them. This sequence was found in a human donor in a cohort sampled during active COVID-19. V is TRBV4-3 and J is TRBJ1-1; D gene unclear. The source material was peripheral blood. The CDR3 protein is CASSPRHRSDTNTEAFF. The CDR3 region has the DNA TGCGCCAGCAGCCCCAGACATAGATCGGATACTAACACTGAAGCTTTCTTT.